Below are 27 T cell receptor beta chains sequenced from a single sample in a study of T cell responses to AZD1222 COVID-19 vaccine (dated by TCRdb to the early 2020s). Library generation was performed with the immunoSEQ multiplex PCR assay. TCRdb took this table from immuneACCESS and kept in-frame rearrangements with V and J called. Such tables lack part of the clones; where checked against another copy, unresolved V genes explain under half of the gap, and the rest is unexplained. Within this sample are roughly 130,000 clones, with around 93% of them counted one time only. The ten largest clones represent approximately 2.6% of the sample. In the paper's terms, the time point label means: baseline before first vaccination. The sample in question was peripheral blood, obtained on day 0 of AZD1222 vaccination. The origin of the receptors is an adult in good health.

In regard to this clone: A read error may produce the germline difference seen at one junction end. The chain has TRBV5-4 and TRBJ1-6, with TRBD1 matching over 9 bases. This CDR3 spans 16 amino acids. CDR1 and CDR2 from the germline V gene are SGHNT and YYREEE (reference sequence). The CDR3 DNA reads as TGTGCCAGCAGCTTGGCTGGGGACAGGGATAACTCACCCCTCCACTTT. Translation: CASSLAGDRDNSPLHF.

The chain combines TRBV11-2 with TRBJ2-3; no firm D call. V lost 1 base to trimming and J lost 3 bases, with 11 bases between them. Per the germline V gene, CDR1 is SGHAT and CDR2 is FQNNGV. This CDR3 spans 15 amino acids. CDR3 in DNA: TGTGCCAGCAGCTTAGCTGGGAATCCTACAGATACGCAGTATTTT. Its protein product is CASSLAGNPTDTQYF.

The table lists this clone with a count of one. This chain connects TRBV20-1 to TRBJ2-3; the match to TRBD2 covers 8 bases. This CDR3 is built from 10 residues. Germline V gene data show CDR1 as DFQATT and CDR2 as SNEGSKA (reference sequence). CDR3 sequence (DNA): TGCAGCGGGGGGGTGGATACGCAGTATTTT. Translated, it gives CSGGVDTQYF.

The chain combines TRBV3-1 (or the pseudogene TRBV3-2) with TRBJ2-1, with D tentatively TRBD2 (5 bases). The germline V and J ends were trimmed by 4 bases and 8 bases, with 6 bases remaining between them. The CDR3 runs to 11 residues. Germline values: CDR1 LGHDT, CDR2 YNNKEL (reference sequence). The CDR3 nucleotides are TGTGCCAGCAGCCCCGGGGATGAGCAGTTCTTC. Translation: CASSPGDEQFF.

The rearrangement uses TRBV7-2 and TRBJ1-5; D is undetermined. This CDR3 has 15 amino acids. Trimming cost V 6 bases and J 0 bases, with 12 bases left between them. Germline assignment: CDR1 SGHTA and CDR2 FQGNSA. The CDR3 region is CASRPQPNSNQPQHF. In DNA form, the CDR3 reads TGTGCCAGCAGACCCCAGCCTAATAGCAATCAGCCCCAGCATTTT.

The chain combines TRBV29-1 with TRBJ1-1; D is unresolved. CDR1 SQVTM and CDR2 ANQGSEA come from the germline V gene. The CDR3 covers 13 residues. Trimming shortened V by 1 base and J by 5 bases, and 11 bases separated the two germline ends. CDR3: CSVEGGGRTEAFF. In DNA, the CDR3 is TGCAGCGTTGAAGGGGGTGGTAGGACTGAAGCTTTCTTT.

V is TRBV27 and J is TRBJ1-2; D ambiguous. Germline CDR1 MNHEY, CDR2 SMNVEV (reference sequence). V dropped 4 bases and J dropped 4 bases, with 13 bases sitting between them. The CDR3 contains 14 residues. CDR3 nucleotide sequence: TGTGCCAGCAGTTCCTACTCTTGGGGCTATGGCTACACCTTC. Its translation: CASSSYSWGYGYTF.

The genes are TRBV3-1 (or the pseudogene TRBV3-2) and TRBJ1-4, with no clear D. The CDR3 is 14 amino acids. The ends were cut back, 2 bases at V and 7 bases at J, with 11 bases in the middle. CDR1 is LGHDT and CDR2 is YNNKEL in the germline V gene (reference sequence). In DNA, the CDR3 is TGTGCCAGCAGCCAACGATGGGATAGTGAAAAACTGTTTTTT. Translation: CASSQRWDSEKLFF.

The CDR3 sequence: CASSSLPDNSPLHF. The CDR3 DNA reads TGTGCCAGCAGCTCGTTACCGGATAATTCACCCCTCCACTTT. J is TRBJ1-6 and V is TRBV7-9; D unclear. Germline V gene sequence: CDR1 SEHNR, CDR2 FQNEAQ (reference sequence). V shed 4 bases and J shed 5 bases, with 9 bases lying between them. The CDR3 loop spans 14 amino acids.

V and J are TRBV4-1 and TRBJ1-6; D unresolved. Germline CDR1 reads MGHRA; CDR2 reads YSYEKL. The CDR3 totals 14 residues. V lost 3 bases, J lost 6 bases, and 9 bases lay in between. The CDR3 is CASSQSWANSPLHF. CDR3 nucleotide sequence: TGCGCCAGCAGCCAGAGTTGGGCTAATTCACCCCTCCACTTT.

This clone was seen more than once but under ten times. This chain links TRBV29-1 with TRBJ1-2; 7 bases match TRBD1. The germline V gene encodes CDR1 SQVTM and CDR2 ANQGSEA. CDR3 length: 16 amino acids. V dropped 6 bases and J dropped 1; count of bases not matched to a gene: 14. The CDR3 protein is CSVDRAGGSGNYGYTF. The DNA for the CDR3 is TGCAGCGTCGACCGGGCAGGGGGTTCGGGTAACTATGGCTACACCTTC.

Written as DNA, the CDR3 is TGTGCCATCAGTGAGTCCTCGGTTGGGAACAATGAGCAGTTCTTC. This translates into CAISESSVGNNEQFF. The chain carries TRBV10-3 and TRBJ2-1; D not certain. The V end lost 0 bases, the J end lost 5 bases, and 11 bases lay between the germline ends. This CDR3 has 15 residues. In germline, CDR1 is ENHRY, CDR2 SYGVKD.

V gene TRBV6-2 or TRBV6-3 combines with J gene TRBJ2-6; D ambiguous. The CDR3 has 15 amino acids. Germline CDR1 reads MNHEY; CDR2 reads SVGEGT. The germline V and J ends were trimmed by 2 bases and 0 bases, with 5 bases remaining between them. The CDR3 loop is CASSYTSSGANVLTF. As DNA, the CDR3 is TGTGCCAGCAGTTACACGAGCTCTGGGGCCAACGTCCTGACTTTC.

This sequence joins TRBV30 and TRBJ1-4; 7 nucleotides align to TRBD1. This CDR3 has 16 residues. The V gene's germline CDR1 is GTSNPN and CDR2 SVGIG (reference sequence). The trim removed 5 bases at V and 4 bases at J, leaving 13 bases unmatched. CDR3 nucleotides: TGTGCCTGGGCCCAGGGGGTCCCAGATGGTAATGAAAAACTGTTTTTT. Translation: CAWAQGVPDGNEKLFF.

The chain combines TRBV28 with TRBJ1-1, with unresolved D. Germline V gene sequence: CDR1 MDHEN, CDR2 SYDVKM. The CDR3 runs to 14 residues. Trimming left V 6 bases short and J 4 bases short, with 15 bases between. CDR3 protein: CASSPRRWITEAFF. Written as DNA, the CDR3 is TGTGCCAGCAGCCCCCGTAGGTGGATCACTGAAGCTTTCTTT.

The rearrangement joins TRBV2 to TRBJ2-1; possible D gene TRBD2, 6 bases. Germline V gives CDR1 SNHLY, CDR2 FYNNEI. Trimming stripped 6 bases from V and 0 bases from J, with 12 bases between. The CDR3 is made up of 15 amino acids. In DNA form, the CDR3 reads TGTGCCAGCAGGCTAGCGAGAAGCTCCTACAATGAGCAGTTCTTC. Protein sequence: CASRLARSSYNEQFF. Together with reference TRBV2 and TRBJ2-1, the CDR3 gives the full variable domain: EPEVTQTPSHQVTQMGQEVILRCVPISNHLYFYWYRQILGQKVEFLVSFYNNEISEKSEIFDDQFSVERPDGSNFTLKIRSTKLEDSAMYFCASRLARSSYNEQFFGPGTRLTVL.

The rearrangement links TRBV7-7 to TRBJ1-2; weak D call: TRBD1 (6 bases). The V and J ends lost 4 bases and 10 bases respectively, with 16 bases between them. Germline V gene lookup returns CDR1 SSHAT and CDR2 FNYEAQ (reference sequence). CDR3 size: 13 residues. The CDR3 region has the DNA TGTGCCAGCAGCTCGAACAGGGCCAGCGACTACACCTTC. It yields the protein CASSSNRASDYTF.

This chain connects TRBV11-1 to TRBJ2-7; D is perhaps TRBD1 or TRBD2 (5 bases each). Trimming took off 1 base at V and 0 bases at J, with 7 bases between the two ends. The CDR3 is 14 residues long. Germline CDR1 reads SGHAT; CDR2 reads FQDESV (reference sequence). The CDR3, as DNA: TGTGCCAGCAGCTTAGGAGGGGACTCCTACGAGCAGTACTTC. It codes for CASSLGGDSYEQYF.

The chain links TRBV18 to TRBJ2-3; TRBD2 agrees at 9 bases. Germline trimming cut 6 bases from V and 3 bases from J; bases unmatched to any gene: 10. Germline CDR1 is KGHSH and CDR2 is LQKENI. The CDR3 consists of 16 residues. CDR3: CASSAPSGVWTDTQYF. The CDR3 nucleotides are TGTGCCAGCTCGGCCCCTAGCGGGGTTTGGACAGATACGCAGTATTTT.

The chain couples TRBV9 to TRBJ2-3, with TRBD2 matching over 8 bases. V dropped 3 bases and J dropped 0; count of bases not matched to a gene: 9. Germline CDR1 and CDR2: SGDLS and YYNGEE. The CDR3 has 17 amino acids. CDR3 region: CASSAPTGGWSTDTQYF. The DNA of the CDR3 is TGTGCCAGCAGCGCCCCGACGGGGGGGTGGAGCACAGATACGCAGTATTTT.

This chain connects TRBV5-1 to TRBJ2-3; 8 bases fit TRBD2. The trim removed 0 bases at V and 3 bases at J, leaving 6 bases unmatched. The CDR3 sequence is 16 residues long. Germline CDR1 reads SGHRS; CDR2 reads YFSETQ. The CDR3 DNA reads TGCGCCAGCAGCTTGGCTGAACTAGCGGCAACAGATACGCAGTATTTT. This translates into CASSLAELAATDTQYF.

The rearrangement uses TRBV4-2 and TRBJ1-2; 8 positions match TRBD1. The length of the CDR3 is 16 residues. Trimming took 1 base from V and 5 from J; bases not matched to a gene: 9. Looked up from germline, CDR1 is LGHNA and CDR2 is YNFKEQ. The CDR3 spells CASSQVAGGIRYGYTF. Written as DNA, the CDR3 is TGTGCCAGCAGCCAAGTAGCAGGGGGCATAAGGTATGGCTACACCTTC.

V and J are TRBV11-3 and TRBJ2-7; maybe TRBD2 (5 bases). The V gene lost 5 bases and the J gene lost 4 bases, with 9 bases spanning the gap. The length of the CDR3 is 12 residues. The germline CDR1 and CDR2 sequences are SGHNT and YENEEA. Written as DNA, the CDR3 is TGTGCCAGCAGCGAACGGGGATACGAGCAGTACTTC. Encoded protein: CASSERGYEQYF.

J is TRBJ1-3 and V is TRBV27; D remains ambiguous. Trimming removed 0 bases at V and 7 bases at J, with 7 bases between. There are 13 residues in the CDR3. The V gene's germline CDR1 is MNHEY and CDR2 SMNVEV (reference sequence). The CDR3 spells CASSLSERNTIYF. The CDR3 DNA follows: TGTGCCAGCAGTTTATCTGAACGCAACACCATATATTTT.

The rearrangement uses TRBV7-2 and TRBJ2-7; D possibly corresponds to TRBD1 (6 bases). Germline V gene lookup returns CDR1 SGHTA and CDR2 FQGNSA. V lost 5 bases and J 2 bases, leaving 13 bases between the germline ends. This CDR3 comprises 14 residues. CDR3 in DNA: TGTGCCAGCAGCCAAGACAGGTATACCTACGAGCAGTACTTC. Its protein is CASSQDRYTYEQYF. The variable domain in full, completed from reference TRBV7-2 and TRBJ2-7, reads GAGVSQSPSNKVTEKGKDVELRCDPISGHTALYWYRQSLGQGLEFLIYFQGNSAPDKSGLPSDRFSAERTGGSVSTLTIQRTQQEDSAVYLCASSQDRYTYEQYFGPGTRLTVT.

This chain uses TRBV14 with TRBJ2-1; 9 nucleotides line up with TRBD1. This CDR3 spans 15 amino acids. V was clipped by 4 bases and J by 5 bases; unmatched bases: 6. CDR1 and CDR2 from the germline V gene are SGHDN and FVKESK. This CDR3 reads CASSLGTGSHNEQFF. The CDR3 DNA reads TGTGCCAGCAGCCTCGGGACAGGGTCCCACAATGAGCAGTTCTTC.

This rearrangement joins TRBV2 to TRBJ1-3, with 7 bases matching TRBD1. CDR1 is SNHLY and CDR2 is FYNNEI in the germline V gene. Losses at the gene ends were 3 bases for V and 2 bases for J; bases not matched to a gene: 4. This CDR3 is built from 15 residues. CDR3: CASSDRQGTGNTIYF. DNA for the CDR3: TGTGCCAGCAGTGACCGACAGGGAACTGGAAACACCATATATTTT.